The rows below give T cell receptor beta chains drawn from one sample of a study of cytomegalovirus exposure and HLA in healthy donors. Assay: immunoSEQ multiplex PCR; the TCRdb copy retains only in-frame clones and omits some. This table has 130,000 to 150,000 clones, over 70% appearing once. Sequencing used PBMCs. These receptor sequences come from a man between 18 and 35 years old in good health and CMV-seronegative. Each CDR3 is given with its conserved first and last residue. The D gene is left open where the match is weak. Expanded clones are given a class, and other clones once, few, many or no size at all.

CDR3 DNA,CDR3 protein,J gene,clone size,V gene,D gene
TGTGCCAGTAGTATTTCGGGAAATCAGCCCCAGCATTTT,CASSISGNQPQHF,TRBJ1-5,NA,TRBV19,NA
TGTGCCAGTAGTTCACCCGGGAGTACCATCTGGCCTTTTACCGGGGAGCTGTTTTTT,CASSSPGSTIWPFTGELFF,TRBJ2-2,NA,TRBV19,NA
TGTGCCATCAGTCTTGCCGGTAGTTACGAGCAGTACTTC,CAISLAGSYEQYF,TRBJ2-7,NA,TRBV10-3,NA
TGTGCCAGCAGCGGAGCCTTAACCAACTATGGCTACACCTTC,CASSGALTNYGYTF,TRBJ1-2,NA,TRBV25-1,NA
TGTGCCAGCACCAGACAGGGGGGGAATTCACCCCTCCACTTT,CASTRQGGNSPLHF,TRBJ1-6,NA,TRBV2,TRBD1
TGTGCCAGCAGCTTAGGGACAGGGTTCTACGAGCAGTACTTC,CASSLGTGFYEQYF,TRBJ2-7,NA,TRBV7-8,TRBD1
TGTGCCAGCAGTTACTCGAGTCTAGCCACCGGGGAGCTGTTTTTT,CASSYSSLATGELFF,TRBJ2-2,once,TRBV6-5,NA
TGCAGCGTTGAAGGTTTGAACAGGGGCTACAATGAGCAGTTCTTC,CSVEGLNRGYNEQFF,TRBJ2-1,NA,TRBV29-1,TRBD1
TGTGCCAGTATATCTAAGGGAGAGGCCTACAATGAGCAGTTCTTC,CASISKGEAYNEQFF,TRBJ2-1,NA,TRBV19,NA
TGCAGTGCCCTAGACTACACTGAAGCTTTCTTT,CSALDYTEAFF,TRBJ1-1,NA,TRBV20-1,NA
TGCGCCAGCAGGAGACCAGCGGGGGGCACAGATACGCAGTATTTT,CASRRPAGGTDTQYF,TRBJ2-3,NA,TRBV5-1,TRBD2
TGCGCCAGCAGCTTGAGACAGGGGGGTGAAAAACTGTTTTTT,CASSLRQGGEKLFF,TRBJ1-4,few,TRBV5-1,TRBD1
TGTGCCAGTAGCACCGGGACAGGGGTCCCGCCCCAGCATTTT,CASSTGTGVPPQHF,TRBJ1-5,NA,TRBV19,TRBD1
TGTGCTAGCAGTACCGAGCGGGGGGATGAGCAGTTCTTC,CASSTERGDEQFF,TRBJ2-1,NA,TRBV7-7,TRBD2
TGCGCCAGCAGGGGGGGACAGCAGAACACTGAAGCTTTCTTT,CASRGGQQNTEAFF,TRBJ1-1,NA,TRBV5-1,TRBD1
TGCGCCAGCAGCCGCCCCATGTTGGGACAGTTTAATGAAAAACTGTTTTTT,CASSRPMLGQFNEKLFF,TRBJ1-4,NA,TRBV4-1,TRBD1
TGTGCCAGCAGTTACTCGATCCGCCCGGACAGAGTGGTTTTGTTCTTC,CASSYSIRPDRVVLFF,TRBJ2-1,NA,TRBV6-5,NA
TGTGCCAGCAGTTCTGGCGGGGCGGGCTACACCTTC,CASSSGGAGYTF,TRBJ1-2,NA,TRBV6-6,NA
TGTGCCAGCACCCCAATAGACAGGGGGGTAGAGACCCAGTACTTC,CASTPIDRGVETQYF,TRBJ2-5,NA,TRBV11-2,TRBD1
TGCGCCAGCAGCTTGCTAAGCGACTACAATGAGCAGTTCTTC,CASSLLSDYNEQFF,TRBJ2-1,NA,TRBV5-1,NA
TGTGCCAGCAGCCGGACAGGGGCGAACTATGGCTACACCTTC,CASSRTGANYGYTF,TRBJ1-2,few,TRBV25-1,TRBD1
TGTGCCAGCAGCTTAGTGGCAGGGGCGGAAAAACTGTTTTTT,CASSLVAGAEKLFF,TRBJ1-4,few,TRBV7-6,NA
TGTGCCAGCAGCTTGACGACAGTCACCTACGAGCAGTACTTC,CASSLTTVTYEQYF,TRBJ2-7,few,TRBV7-2,NA
TGTGCCAGCAGTTTTGGACTAACGCGTACAGATACGCAGTATTTT,CASSFGLTRTDTQYF,TRBJ2-3,NA,TRBV5-5,NA
TGTGCCAGCAGGGAGGACGGGGGAGAGACCCAGTACTTC,CASREDGGETQYF,TRBJ2-5,NA,TRBV7-9,NA
TGCAGTGCAGTAGGGACAAATGGCTACACCTTC,CSAVGTNGYTF,TRBJ1-2,NA,TRBV20-1,NA
TGTGCCAGCTCACAGCGGACAGGGGGCCTCAATGAGCAGTTCTTC,CASSQRTGGLNEQFF,TRBJ2-1,NA,TRBV18,TRBD1
TGCAGCGTTGGGGACAGGGGGCGAGAGACCCAGTACTTC,CSVGDRGRETQYF,TRBJ2-5,NA,TRBV29-1,TRBD1
TGTGCCTGGAGTACAGGGATCACTGAAGCTTTCTTT,CAWSTGITEAFF,TRBJ1-1,NA,TRBV30,NA
TGCGCCAGCAGCTCTCCGGGACAAGACTACGAGCAGTACTTC,CASSSPGQDYEQYF,TRBJ2-7,NA,TRBV5-1,NA
TGCGCCAGCAGCCCCTCCCGGACAGGAAATTCCCCCCTCCACTTT,CASSPSRTGNSPLHF,TRBJ1-6,NA,TRBV5-1,TRBD1
TGCGCCAGCACCAATGACAGGGCCAGCACAGATACGCAGTATTTT,CASTNDRASTDTQYF,TRBJ2-3,NA,TRBV5-1,TRBD1
TGTGCCTGGACAAGAGAAACCGGGACACGAGGCGAGCAGTACTTC,CAWTRETGTRGEQYF,TRBJ2-7,NA,TRBV30,NA
TGTGCCTGGAGTGTACGCAGCGGTGGTGAAAAACTGTTTTTT,CAWSVRSGGEKLFF,TRBJ1-4,few,TRBV30,NA
TGCGCCAGCAGCAAAAGTGGACAGGGGGTCTACGAGCAGTACTTC,CASSKSGQGVYEQYF,TRBJ2-7,NA,TRBV4-3,TRBD1
TGTGCCAGCAGCACCTACAGGGTAGCGTACGAGCAGTACTTC,CASSTYRVAYEQYF,TRBJ2-7,NA,TRBV7-2,NA
TGCGCCAGCAGCCAAGATAAGGAGGACCCCTCCTACGAGCAGTACTTC,CASSQDKEDPSYEQYF,TRBJ2-7,few,TRBV4-1,NA
TGTGCCAGCAGCTTGGACGGGAGCTCCTACAATGAGCAGTTCTTC,CASSLDGSSYNEQFF,TRBJ2-1,NA,TRBV5-8,NA
TGCGCCAGCAGACTGGGACACGACTACGAGCAGTACTTC,CASRLGHDYEQYF,TRBJ2-7,NA,TRBV5-1,NA
TGCGCCAGCAGCCAAGGGGAGAGGGGGTGGGGAAACACCATATATTTT,CASSQGERGWGNTIYF,TRBJ1-3,NA,TRBV4-1,NA
TGTGCCACCAGCAAACAATTAACCACTGAAGCTTTCTTT,CATSKQLTTEAFF,TRBJ1-1,NA,TRBV15,NA
TGTGCCAGCAGCCGGGGCGCGGGGGGGCTGAATGAGCAGTTCTTC,CASSRGAGGLNEQFF,TRBJ2-1,NA,TRBV5-6,TRBD2
TGCGCCAGCAGCCCCCAGGAAATTTCACCCCTCCACTTT,CASSPQEISPLHF,TRBJ1-6,few,TRBV4-1,NA
TGTGCCAGCAGCTCACAGGGCTCGGGGGAAAAACTGTTTTTT,CASSSQGSGEKLFF,TRBJ1-4,NA,TRBV7-2,NA
TGTGCCAGCAGCCCTCCTGGGACAGGGGGCGCGTTACGGAAATCCGGGGAGCTGTTTTTT,CASSPPGTGGALRKSGELFF,TRBJ2-2,few,TRBV5-4,TRBD1
TGCGCCAGCAGCTTCGAGACAGGGATTTACGAGCAGTACTTC,CASSFETGIYEQYF,TRBJ2-7,NA,TRBV5-1,TRBD1
TGTTCCAGCAGACCGAGGGGAGGCGAGCAGTACTTC,CSSRPRGGEQYF,TRBJ2-7,NA,TRBV7-9,NA
TGTGCCAGCAGTCCCGATGAGGGCTCCTACAATGAGCAGTTCTTC,CASSPDEGSYNEQFF,TRBJ2-1,NA,TRBV5-6,NA